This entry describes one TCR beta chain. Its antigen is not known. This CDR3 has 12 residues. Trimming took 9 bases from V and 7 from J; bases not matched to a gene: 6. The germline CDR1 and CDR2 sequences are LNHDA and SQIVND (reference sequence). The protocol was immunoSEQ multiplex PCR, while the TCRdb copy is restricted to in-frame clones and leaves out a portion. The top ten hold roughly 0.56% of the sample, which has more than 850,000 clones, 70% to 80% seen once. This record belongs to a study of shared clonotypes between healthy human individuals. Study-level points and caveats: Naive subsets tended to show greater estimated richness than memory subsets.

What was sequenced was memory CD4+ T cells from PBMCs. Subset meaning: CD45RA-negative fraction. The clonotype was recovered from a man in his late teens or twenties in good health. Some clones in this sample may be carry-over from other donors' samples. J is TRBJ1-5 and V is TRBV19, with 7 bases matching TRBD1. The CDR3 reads CASTTGEQPQHF. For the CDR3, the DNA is TGTGCCAGCACCACAGGGGAGCAGCCCCAGCATTTT.